These 10 T cell receptor beta chains came from one sample sequenced in a study of T cell changes during pregnancy in multiple sclerosis. Assay used: immunoSEQ multiplex PCR; TCRdb lists only in-frame clones, some missing. The repertoire holds tens of thousands of clones, with about nine tenths as singletons. This specimen consisted of CD4+ T cells from peripheral blood mononuclear cells, obtained after pregnancy. The receptors here all came from a female donor with multiple sclerosis, enrolled in a pregnancy study.

CDR3 amino acids: CASSQRTGMWCYEQYF. For the CDR3, the DNA is TGTGCCAGCAGCCAACGAACCGGGATGTGGTGCTACGAGCAGTACTTC. V and J are TRBV14 and TRBJ2-7, with D possibly matching TRBD2 (5 bases). Germline CDR1 is SGHDN and CDR2 is FVKESK. V was clipped by 2 bases and J by 3 bases, with 17 bases between them. The CDR3 length is 16 residues. Full variable domain (outside the CDR3, taken from reference TRBV14 and TRBJ2-7): EAGVTQFPSHSVIEKGQTVTLRCDPISGHDNLYWYRRVMGKEIKFLLHFVKESKQDESGMPNNRFLAERTGGTYSTLKVQPAELEDSGVYFCASSQRTGMWCYEQYFGPGTRLTVT.

The CDR3: CASSYYRTGASTDTQYF. The CDR3 bases are TGTGCCAGCAGCTACTATCGGACAGGGGCTAGCACAGATACGCAGTATTTT. This rearrangement joins TRBV7-2 to TRBJ2-3; TRBD1 matches at 9 bases. V lost 4 bases and J lost 0; bases outside the gene matches: 8. Germline V gives CDR1 SGHTA, CDR2 FQGNSA. This CDR3 comprises 17 residues.

This sequence joins TRBV5-1 and TRBJ2-5; 15 nucleotides match TRBD2. Losses at the gene ends were 4 bases for V and 4 bases for J; bases not matched to a gene: 5. The CDR3 is 16 residues long. Germline loops: CDR1 SGHRS, CDR2 YFSETQ. In nucleotides, the CDR3 is TGCGCCAGCAGCGGAGGGGGACTAGCGGGGGGAGAGACCCAGTACTTC. Protein: CASSGGGLAGGETQYF.

V gene TRBV18 combines with J gene TRBJ2-5, with 9 bases identical to TRBD1. Germline values: CDR1 KGHSH, CDR2 LQKENI. V shed 5 bases and J 8 bases; nucleotides not matched to a gene: 21. The CDR3 consists of 18 residues. CDR3 in amino acids: CASSARGTGTGQRITQYF. The CDR3, as DNA: TGTGCCAGCTCAGCGAGGGGGACCGGGACAGGGCAACGTATCACCCAGTACTTC. Complete variable domain (other parts from reference TRBV18 and TRBJ2-5): NAGVMQNPRHLVRRRGQEARLRCSPMKGHSHVYWYRQLPEEGLKFMVYLQKENIIDESGMPKERFSAEFPKEGPSILRIQQVVRGDSAAYFCASSARGTGTGQRITQYFGPGTRLLVL.

This chain uses TRBV7-2 with TRBJ2-3, with 10 bases that match TRBD2. V lost 3 bases to trimming and J lost 8 bases; unmatched junction nucleotides: 5. This CDR3 has 14 amino acids. CDR1 and CDR2 from the germline V gene are SGHTA and FQGNSA. For the CDR3, the DNA is TGTGCCAGCAGCTTGACTAGCGGGCCGGGTACGCAGTATTTT. Protein: CASSLTSGPGTQYF.

This sequence joins TRBV5-4 and TRBJ2-7; 8 bases agree with TRBD1. Germline CDR1 reads SGHNT; CDR2 reads YYREEE (reference sequence). V lost 0 bases and J lost 4; bases outside the gene matches: 6. The CDR3 loop spans 15 amino acids. The CDR3 protein is CASSLGQGSRYEQYF. The CDR3 region has the DNA TGTGCCAGCAGCTTGGGACAGGGGAGCCGGTACGAGCAGTACTTC.

CDR3 in DNA: TGTGCCATCAGCGCGGGACAGATGAACACTGAAGCTTTCTTT. It translates to CAISAGQMNTEAFF. The rearrangement links TRBV10-3 to TRBJ1-1, with 7 bases fitting TRBD1. This CDR3 is built from 14 residues. J lost 0 bases, V lost 6 bases, and 4 bases had no gene match. Germline CDR1 ENHRY, CDR2 SYGVKD.

Only one count was recorded for this clone. The J gene is TRBJ1-1, the V gene TRBV27; TRBD1 aligns across 7 bases. Germline values: CDR1 MNHEY, CDR2 SMNVEV (reference sequence). Unmatched junction bases numbered 9, after V lost 5 bases and J lost 0 bases. The CDR3 has 16 residues. CDR3 bases: TGTGCCAGCAGTCCGGACAGGAGTCCCATGAACACTGAAGCTTTCTTT. Translation: CASSPDRSPMNTEAFF.

This sequence joins TRBV2 and TRBJ2-7, with D maybe TRBD2 (6 bases). The CDR3 spans 12 residues. The germline V gene has CDR1 SNHLY and CDR2 FYNNEI. The V gene lost 5 bases and the J gene lost 5 bases, with 10 bases spanning the gap. CDR3 in DNA: TGTGCCAGCAGTCCGACTAGTCACGAGCAGTACTTC. As protein: CASSPTSHEQYF.

CDR3 in amino acids: CASSFNRNSPLHF. CDR3 in DNA: TGTGCCAGCAGCTTTAACAGGAATTCACCCCTCCACTTT. This chain joins TRBV11-2 and TRBJ1-6; a possible D gene is TRBD1 (5 bases). The CDR3 spans 13 residues. V was shortened by 3 bases and J by 7 bases, with 7 bases between the two germline ends. Looked up from germline, CDR1 is SGHAT and CDR2 is FQNNGV.